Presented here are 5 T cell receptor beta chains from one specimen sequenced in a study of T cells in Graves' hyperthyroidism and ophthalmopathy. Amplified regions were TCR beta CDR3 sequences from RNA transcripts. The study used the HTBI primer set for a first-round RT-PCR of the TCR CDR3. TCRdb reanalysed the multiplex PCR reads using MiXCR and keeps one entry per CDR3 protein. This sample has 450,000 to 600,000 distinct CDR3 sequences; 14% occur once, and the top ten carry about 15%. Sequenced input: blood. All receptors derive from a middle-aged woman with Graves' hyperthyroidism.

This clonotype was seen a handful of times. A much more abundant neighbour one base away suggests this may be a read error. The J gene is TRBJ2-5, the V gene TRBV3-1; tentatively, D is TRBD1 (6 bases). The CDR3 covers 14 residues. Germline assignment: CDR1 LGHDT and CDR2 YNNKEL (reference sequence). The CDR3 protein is CVSSQNTGQETQYF. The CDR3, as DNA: TGTGTCAGCAGCCAAAACACAGGGCAAGAGACCCAGTACTTC.

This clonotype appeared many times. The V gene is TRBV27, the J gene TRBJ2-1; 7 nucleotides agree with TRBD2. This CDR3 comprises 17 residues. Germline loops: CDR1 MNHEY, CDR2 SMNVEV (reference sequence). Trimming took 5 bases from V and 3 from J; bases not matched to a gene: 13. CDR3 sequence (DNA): TGTGCCAGCAGTCCCCCCCGGGCTAGCGGATACTACAATGAGCAGTTCTTC. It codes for CASSPPRASGYYNEQFF.

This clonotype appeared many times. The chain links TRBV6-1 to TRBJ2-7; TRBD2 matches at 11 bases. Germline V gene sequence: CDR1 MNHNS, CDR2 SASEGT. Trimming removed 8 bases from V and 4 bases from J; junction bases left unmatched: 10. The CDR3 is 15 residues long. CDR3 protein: CASYRTSGFGYEQYF. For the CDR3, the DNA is TGTGCCAGCTATCGGACTAGCGGGTTTGGGTACGAGCAGTACTTC.

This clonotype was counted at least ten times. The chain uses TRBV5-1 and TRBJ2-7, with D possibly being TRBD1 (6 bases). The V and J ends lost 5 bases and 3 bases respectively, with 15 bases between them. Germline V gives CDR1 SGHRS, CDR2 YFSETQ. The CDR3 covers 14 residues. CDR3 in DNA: TGCGCCAGCAGACAGGGACGGGAAGACTACGAGCAGTACTTC. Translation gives CASRQGREDYEQYF.

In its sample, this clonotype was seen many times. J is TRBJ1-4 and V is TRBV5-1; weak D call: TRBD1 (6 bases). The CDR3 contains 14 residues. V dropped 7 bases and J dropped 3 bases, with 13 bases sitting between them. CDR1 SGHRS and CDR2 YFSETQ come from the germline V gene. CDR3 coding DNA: TGCGCCAGCCGTACAGGGTCAGCTAATGAAAAACTGTTTTTT. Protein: CASRTGSANEKLFF.